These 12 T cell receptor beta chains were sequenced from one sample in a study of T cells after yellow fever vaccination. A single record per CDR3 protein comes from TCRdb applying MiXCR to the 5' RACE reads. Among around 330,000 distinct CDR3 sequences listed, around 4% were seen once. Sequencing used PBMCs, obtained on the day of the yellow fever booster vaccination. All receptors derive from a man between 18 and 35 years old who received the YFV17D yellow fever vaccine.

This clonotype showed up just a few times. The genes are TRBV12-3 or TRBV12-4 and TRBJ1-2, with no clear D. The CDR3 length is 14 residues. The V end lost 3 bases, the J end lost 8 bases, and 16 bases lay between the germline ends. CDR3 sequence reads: CASSLGWRGRGYTF. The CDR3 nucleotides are TGTGCCAGCAGTTTGGGGTGGCGGGGTCGCGGCTACACCTTC.

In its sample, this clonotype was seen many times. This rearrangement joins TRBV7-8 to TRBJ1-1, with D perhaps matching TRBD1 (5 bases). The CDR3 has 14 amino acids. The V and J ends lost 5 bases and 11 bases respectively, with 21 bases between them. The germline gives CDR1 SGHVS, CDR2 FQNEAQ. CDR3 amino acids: CASSLGTTREAAFF. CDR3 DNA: TGTGCCAGCAGCCTAGGGACTACTAGGGAGGCGGCTTTCTTT.

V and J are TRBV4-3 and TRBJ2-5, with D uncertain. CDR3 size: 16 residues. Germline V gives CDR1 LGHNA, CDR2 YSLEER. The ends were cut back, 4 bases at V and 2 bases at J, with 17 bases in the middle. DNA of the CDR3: TGCGCCAGCAGCCGTTCAGTAGCAGTAGATCAAGAGACCCAGTACTTC. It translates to CASSRSVAVDQETQYF.

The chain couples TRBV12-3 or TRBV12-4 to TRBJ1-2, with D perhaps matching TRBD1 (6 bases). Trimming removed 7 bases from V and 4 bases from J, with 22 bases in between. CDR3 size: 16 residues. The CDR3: CASTENLGGASYGYTF. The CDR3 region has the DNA TGTGCCAGCACCGAGAACCTCGGGGGCGCTTCCTATGGCTACACCTTC.

This CDR3 is CASSPPREVTEAFF. In DNA form, the CDR3 reads TGTGCCAGCAGCCCGCCCAGGGAGGTCACTGAAGCTTTCTTT. The J gene is TRBJ1-1, the V gene TRBV16; D is possibly TRBD1 (5 bases). The CDR3 has 14 residues. The V gene's germline CDR1 is KGHSY and CDR2 FQNENV. V gave up 4 bases and J gave up 4 bases, with 13 bases separating them.

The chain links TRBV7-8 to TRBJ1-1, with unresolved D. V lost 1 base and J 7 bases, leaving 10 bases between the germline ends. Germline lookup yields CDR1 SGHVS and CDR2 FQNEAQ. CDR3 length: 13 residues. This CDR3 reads CASSLVWGGEAFF. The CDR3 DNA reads TGTGCCAGCAGCTTAGTCTGGGGTGGTGAAGCTTTCTTT.

In DNA form, the CDR3 reads TGTGCCAGCAGCTTGGAAGGGAACTCCTACGAGCAGTACGTC. It translates to CASSLEGNSYEQYV. The chain carries TRBV5-4 and TRBJ2-7; D uncertain. The germline V gene encodes CDR1 SGHNT and CDR2 YYREEE (reference sequence). V was pared by 0 bases and J by 0 bases, with 7 bases between. The CDR3 has 14 amino acids.

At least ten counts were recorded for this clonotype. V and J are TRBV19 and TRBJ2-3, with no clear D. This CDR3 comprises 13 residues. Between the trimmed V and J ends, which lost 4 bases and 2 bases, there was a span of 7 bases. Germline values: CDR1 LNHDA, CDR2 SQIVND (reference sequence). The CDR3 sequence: CASSTSLTDTQYF. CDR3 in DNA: TGTGCCAGTAGTACCAGCCTCACAGATACGCAGTATTTT. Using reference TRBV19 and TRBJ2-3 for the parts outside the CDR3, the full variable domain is DGGITQSPKYLFRKEGQNVTLSCEQNLNHDAMYWYRQDPGQGLRLIYYSQIVNDFQKGDIAEGYSVSREKKESFPLTVTSAQKNPTAFYLCASSTSLTDTQYFGPGTRLTVL.

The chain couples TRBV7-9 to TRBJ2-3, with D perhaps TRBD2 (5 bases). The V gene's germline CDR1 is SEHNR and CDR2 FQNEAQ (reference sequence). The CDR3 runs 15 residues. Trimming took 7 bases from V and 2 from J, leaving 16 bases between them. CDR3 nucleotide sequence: TGTGCCAGCACTCCCTACCCGGGAACCACAGATACGCAGTATTTT. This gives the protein CASTPYPGTTDTQYF.

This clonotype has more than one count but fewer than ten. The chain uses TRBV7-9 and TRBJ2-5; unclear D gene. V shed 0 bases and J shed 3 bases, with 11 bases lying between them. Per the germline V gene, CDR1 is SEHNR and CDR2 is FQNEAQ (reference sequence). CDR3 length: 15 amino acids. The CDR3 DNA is TGTGCCAGCAGCTTAGCATTAGGCCCTGAAGAGACCCAGTACTTC. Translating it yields CASSLALGPEETQYF. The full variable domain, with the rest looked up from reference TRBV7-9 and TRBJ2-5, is DTGVSQNPRHKITKRGQNVTFRCDPISEHNRLYWYRQTLGQGPEFLTYFQNEAQLEKSRLLSDRFSAERPKGSFSTLEIQRTEQGDSAMYLCASSLALGPEETQYFGPGTRLLVL.

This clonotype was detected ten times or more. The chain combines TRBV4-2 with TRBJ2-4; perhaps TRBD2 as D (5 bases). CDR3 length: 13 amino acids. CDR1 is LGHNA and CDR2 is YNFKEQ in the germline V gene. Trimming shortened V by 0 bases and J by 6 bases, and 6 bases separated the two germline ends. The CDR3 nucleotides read TGTGCCAGCAGCCAAGACGAGGGAAACATTCAGTACTTC. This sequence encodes CASSQDEGNIQYF.

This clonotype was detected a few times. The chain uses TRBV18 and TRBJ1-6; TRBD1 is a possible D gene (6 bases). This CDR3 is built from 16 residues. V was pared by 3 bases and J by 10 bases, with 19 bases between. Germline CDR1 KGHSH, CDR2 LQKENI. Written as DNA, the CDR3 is TGTGCCAGCTCACCGGGGGCGTCAGGGGCGGAATCACCCCTCCACTTT. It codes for CASSPGASGAESPLHF.